Listed here are 31 T cell receptor beta chains from one sample, sequenced in a study of CD8 T cells in ankylosing spondylitis. From the 5' RACE reads, TCRdb called clonotypes with MiXCR, one entry per CDR3 protein. Among 150,000 to 200,000 distinct CDR3 sequences, around a sixth were seen once, and the ten largest hold more than 3.5%. Sequencing was carried out using blood, either unsorted or a sorted T cell fraction (not recorded which). These receptor sequences come from a male donor aged 5 to 29 with ankylosing spondylitis or in good health (not recorded which).

This clonotype has at least ten counts. V gene TRBV7-9 combines with J gene TRBJ2-6, with D tentatively TRBD2 (6 bases). The CDR3 is made up of 18 amino acids. CDR1 SEHNR and CDR2 FQNEAQ come from the germline V gene (reference sequence). The germline V and J ends were trimmed by 3 bases and 0 bases, with 15 bases remaining between them. The CDR3 coding sequence is TGTGCCAGCAGCTTCTCAGCGGGCTATGGCTCTGGGGCCAACGTCCTGACTTTC. It translates to CASSFSAGYGSGANVLTF.

This clonotype came up once. The chain is built from TRBV29-1 and TRBJ1-5; D possibly corresponds to TRBD1 (6 bases). Trimming removed 4 bases from V and 6 bases from J, with 13 bases in between. Germline V gene sequence: CDR1 SQVTM, CDR2 ANQGSEA. The CDR3 is made up of 13 amino acids. For the CDR3, the DNA is TGCAGCGTTGGTGGGGGGGCAGGTCAGCCCCAGCATTTT. Its protein is CSVGGGAGQPQHF.

This clonotype was counted many times. V gene TRBV11-3 combines with J gene TRBJ2-3; 11 positions agree with TRBD2. The length of the CDR3 is 16 residues. The germline gives CDR1 SGHNT, CDR2 YENEEA. J was trimmed by 3 bases and V by 5 bases; bases with no gene match: 7. CDR3 coding DNA: TGTGCCAGCAGCATGTTAGCGGGAGGGCCAACAGATACGCAGTATTTT. This codes for CASSMLAGGPTDTQYF. Using reference TRBV11-3 and TRBJ2-3 for the parts outside the CDR3, the full variable domain is EAGVVQSPRYKIIEKKQPVAFWCNPISGHNTLYWYLQNLGQGPELLIRYENEEAVDDSQLPKDRFSAERLKGVDSTLKIQPAELGDSAVYLCASSMLAGGPTDTQYFGPGTRLTVL.

This clonotype was picked up many times. The V call is TRBV7-2, the J call TRBJ2-3; 7 bases are a match to TRBD2. There are 15 residues in the CDR3. V shed 2 bases, J shed 1 base, and the junction held 3 bases outside the gene matches. Looked up from germline, CDR1 is SGHTA and CDR2 is FQGNSA. CDR3 loop: CASSLYAGGTDTQYF. The DNA for the CDR3 is TGTGCCAGCAGCTTATACGCGGGAGGCACAGATACGCAGTATTTT.

This clonotype was observed at least ten times. The chain is built from TRBV14 and TRBJ2-7, with D possibly matching TRBD2 (5 bases). Germline values: CDR1 SGHDN, CDR2 FVKESK. The CDR3 sequence is 17 residues long. Trimming pared 3 bases from V and 0 bases from J, leaving 18 bases between. The CDR3 is CASSHPPKRSISYEQYF. Written as DNA, the CDR3 is TGTGCCAGCAGCCACCCTCCGAAGCGGAGTATCTCCTACGAGCAGTACTTC.

This clonotype was counted at least ten times. The CDR3: CAISEDLRAEGNQPQHF. CDR3 in DNA: TGTGCCATCAGTGAGGACCTCAGGGCGGAGGGCAATCAGCCCCAGCATTTT. The rearrangement links TRBV10-3 to TRBJ1-5; the D gene is possibly TRBD1 (5 bases). Germline V gene lookup returns CDR1 ENHRY and CDR2 SYGVKD. The ends were cut back, 2 bases at V and 2 bases at J, with 16 bases in the middle. The CDR3 totals 17 residues.

This clonotype has a count of ten or more. The J gene is TRBJ2-7, the V gene TRBV4-1, with 11 bases lining up with TRBD1. CDR3 length: 16 amino acids. Trimming cost V 4 bases and J 1 base; bases outside gene matches: 6. From germline, CDR1 is MGHRA and CDR2 YSYEKL. The CDR3 DNA reads as TGCGCCAGCAGCCGAGGGGACAGGGGGGGGTCCTACGAGCAGTACTTC. It encodes CASSRGDRGGSYEQYF.

This clonotype came up many times. This rearrangement joins TRBV7-2 to TRBJ2-7; 8 bases align to TRBD2. Germline loops: CDR1 SGHTA, CDR2 FQGNSA. The length of the CDR3 is 16 residues. The ends lost 4 bases at V and 2 bases at J; junction bases unmatched: 10. The CDR3 sequence is CASSYLFSGGPYEQYF. CDR3 bases: TGTGCCAGCAGCTACCTCTTCAGCGGGGGACCCTACGAGCAGTACTTC.

This clonotype was counted many times. CDR3 protein: CASSLSGPTEAFF. For the CDR3, the DNA is TGTGCCAGCAGCTTATCTGGCCCCACTGAAGCTTTCTTT. V and J are TRBV7-2 and TRBJ1-1; D is undetermined. Per germline, CDR1 SGHTA and CDR2 FQGNSA. This CDR3 is 13 amino acids long. V was cut by 2 bases and J by 4 bases, with 8 bases left in between.

The V gene is TRBV29-1, the J gene TRBJ2-2; perhaps TRBD1 as D (5 bases). Trimming pared 3 bases from V and 1 base from J, leaving 9 bases between. Germline CDR1 is SQVTM and CDR2 is ANQGSEA. The CDR3 is 14 residues long. Here the CDR3 reads CSVEPGQNTGELFF. The CDR3 DNA reads as TGCAGCGTTGAGCCCGGACAGAACACCGGGGAGCTGTTTTTT.

This clonotype showed up many times. The CDR3 DNA reads as TGTGCCAGCAGCTCCGGGGTCTATCCCATAGGGGAGTTCTTC. Protein sequence: CASSSGVYPIGEFF. The V gene is TRBV5-5, the J gene TRBJ2-1; either TRBD1 or TRBD2 may supply D (5 bases each). Trimming cost V 3 bases and J 14 bases, with 21 bases left between them. The CDR3 extends over 14 amino acids. Per the germline V gene, CDR1 is SGHKS and CDR2 is YYEKEE (reference sequence).

This clonotype was counted ten times or more. The J gene is TRBJ1-5, the V gene TRBV20-1; a weak D match, TRBD1 (5 bases). V lost 5 bases and J lost 5, with 16 bases in between. The length of the CDR3 is 14 residues. The germline V gene encodes CDR1 DFQATT and CDR2 SNEGSKA (reference sequence). The CDR3 protein is CSAPSSGRDQPQHF. The CDR3 DNA reads as TGCAGTGCTCCAAGTTCAGGGAGAGATCAGCCCCAGCATTTT.

The chain has TRBV18 and TRBJ2-3; D remains ambiguous. CDR1 and CDR2 (germline): KGHSH, LQKENI. This CDR3 is 18 amino acids long. V lost 1 base and J 2 bases, leaving 19 bases between the germline ends. CDR3 bases: TGTGCCAGCTCACCACGACCCGTTACAGAATTCTTCACAGATACGCAGTATTTT. It codes for CASSPRPVTEFFTDTQYF.

This clonotype was seen many times. The V call is TRBV29-1, the J call TRBJ1-2; the match to TRBD1 covers 7 bases. V lost 6 bases to trimming and J lost 7 bases; unmatched junction nucleotides: 5. The CDR3 runs to 11 residues. The germline gives CDR1 SQVTM, CDR2 ANQGSEA. The CDR3 coding sequence is TGCAGCGTCGCAGGGGGTATTGGCTACACCTTC. Its protein is CSVAGGIGYTF.

This clonotype was counted at least ten times. This chain joins TRBV20-1 and TRBJ1-3; D is undetermined. The V end lost 3 bases, the J end lost 3 bases, and 3 bases lay between the germline ends. Germline V CDR1 and CDR2: DFQATT, SNEGSKA (reference sequence). The CDR3 is 11 amino acids. CDR3 sequence (DNA): TGCAGTGCTAGGGATGGAAACACCATATATTTT. Translated, it gives CSARDGNTIYF.

The V gene is TRBV4-2, the J gene TRBJ2-1, with a weak D call TRBD2 (6 bases). This CDR3 contains 11 residues. Germline CDR1 and CDR2: LGHNA and YNFKEQ. V lost 0 bases, J lost 12 bases, and 6 bases lay in between. The chain's CDR3 is CASSQDGRQFF. CDR3 nucleotides: TGTGCCAGCAGCCAAGACGGGAGGCAGTTCTTC.

The chain employs TRBV11-2 and TRBJ2-2; D possibly uses TRBD1 or TRBD2 (5 bases each). Germline lookup yields CDR1 SGHAT and CDR2 FQNNGV. CDR3 length: 15 residues. Trimming left V 5 bases short and J 1 base short, with 11 bases between. The CDR3: CASSPSGGNTGELFF. DNA of the CDR3: TGTGCCAGCAGCCCAAGTGGGGGGAACACCGGGGAGCTGTTTTTT. Full variable domain (outside the CDR3, taken from reference TRBV11-2 and TRBJ2-2): EAGVAQSPRYKIIEKRQSVAFWCNPISGHATLYWYQQILGQGPKLLIQFQNNGVVDDSQLPKDRFSAERLKGVDSTLKIQPAKLEDSAVYLCASSPSGGNTGELFFGEGSRLTVL.

This clonotype has more than one count but fewer than ten. This chain connects TRBV27 to TRBJ2-7; unclear D gene. V lost 2 bases and J 3 bases, leaving 14 bases between the germline ends. Germline V gene data show CDR1 as MNHEY and CDR2 as SMNVEV (reference sequence). There are 15 residues in the CDR3. CDR3 region: CASSLIGVLFYEQYV. The DNA for the CDR3 is TGTGCCAGCAGTTTAATCGGCGTTCTCTTCTACGAGCAGTACGTC.

This clonotype was seen repeatedly, ten times or more. The CDR3 loop is CSGGLAGVGNEQFF. CDR3 DNA sequence: TGCAGCGGCGGACTAGCGGGAGTTGGCAATGAGCAGTTCTTC. This rearrangement joins TRBV29-1 to TRBJ2-1, with 13 positions matching TRBD2. The ends lost 7 bases at V and 6 bases at J; junction bases unmatched: 6. The CDR3 covers 14 residues. Looked up from germline, CDR1 is SQVTM and CDR2 is ANQGSEA.

The V and J genes are TRBV19 and TRBJ2-2; D assignment may be TRBD1 or TRBD2 (5 bases each). The CDR3 length is 15 residues. Trimming stripped 4 bases from V and 4 bases from J, with 13 bases between. CDR1 is LNHDA, CDR2 SQIVND, per germline (reference sequence). The CDR3 spells CASSTRDLFTGELFF. CDR3 coding DNA: TGTGCCAGTAGTACCCGGGACCTCTTCACCGGGGAGCTGTTTTTT. The whole variable domain, remainder taken from reference TRBV19 and TRBJ2-2, is DGGITQSPKYLFRKEGQNVTLSCEQNLNHDAMYWYRQDPGQGLRLIYYSQIVNDFQKGDIAEGYSVSREKKESFPLTVTSAQKNPTAFYLCASSTRDLFTGELFFGEGSRLTVL.

This clonotype was seen at least ten times. V usage is TRBV12-3 or TRBV12-4 and J usage is TRBJ2-5; D perhaps matches TRBD1 (5 bases). Trimming left V 3 bases short and J 0 bases short, with 8 bases between. This CDR3 has 14 residues. CDR3: CASSLGRDQETQYF. CDR3 nucleotides: TGTGCCAGCAGTTTGGGCAGGGACCAAGAGACCCAGTACTTC.

This clonotype was counted many times. The chain is built from TRBV29-1 and TRBJ2-5; D may be TRBD2 (6 bases). The CDR3 loop spans 14 amino acids. Germline loops: CDR1 SQVTM, CDR2 ANQGSEA. Trimming removed 2 bases at V and 5 bases at J, with 15 bases between. As DNA, the CDR3 is TGCAGCGTTGAAAATCCGGCGGGGTCGGAGACCCAGTACTTC. It specifies CSVENPAGSETQYF.

The table lists this clonotype with many counts. The V and J genes are TRBV5-6 and TRBJ1-1; possibly TRBD1 for D (5 bases). This CDR3 has 16 residues. Trimming shortened V by 2 bases and J by 4 bases, and 18 bases separated the two germline ends. In germline, CDR1 is SGHDT, CDR2 YYEEEE. The CDR3 nucleotides read TGTGCCAGCAGCTTATACCAGGCGGGGGGTAGCACTGAAGCTTTCTTT. Translation gives CASSLYQAGGSTEAFF. Full variable domain (outside the CDR3, taken from reference TRBV5-6 and TRBJ1-1): DAGVTQSPTHLIKTRGQQVTLRCSPKSGHDTVSWYQQALGQGPQFIFQYYEEEERQRGNFPDRFSGHQFPNYSSELNVNALLLGDSALYLCASSLYQAGGSTEAFFGQGTRLTVV.

In this sample, this clonotype turned up many times. This chain links TRBV7-9 with TRBJ2-2; TRBD1 aligns across 7 bases. The CDR3 is 15 residues long. CDR1 and CDR2 from the germline V gene are SEHNR and FQNEAQ (reference sequence). Trimming removed 8 bases from V and 7 bases from J; junction bases left unmatched: 13. CDR3 coding DNA: TGTGCCAGCCGCCAGACAGGGCAAATTGACGGGGAGCTGTTTTTT. Translated: CASRQTGQIDGELFF.

In its sample, this clonotype was seen many times. This rearrangement joins TRBV12-3 or TRBV12-4 to TRBJ2-3; 9 nucleotides agree with TRBD2. CDR3 length: 16 amino acids. With 5 bases clipped from V and 4 bases from J, the junction kept 10 bases outside the gene matches. CDR3 DNA sequence: TGTGCCAGCAGTCCCGACAGACTAGCGGCGTCAGATACGCAGTATTTT. Translation gives CASSPDRLAASDTQYF.

This clonotype was seen many times. The rearrangement links TRBV24-1 to TRBJ2-6; TRBD1 aligns across 7 bases. Germline values: CDR1 KGHDR, CDR2 SFDVKD. Unmatched junction bases numbered 2, after V lost 3 bases and J lost 4 bases. The CDR3 totals 15 residues. The CDR3 spells CATSDTGAGANVLTF. The CDR3 coding sequence is TGTGCCACCAGTGATACAGGGGCCGGGGCCAACGTCCTGACTTTC.

This clonotype was observed many times. This sequence joins TRBV2 and TRBJ2-3, with 7 bases lining up with TRBD2. Germline CDR1 reads SNHLY; CDR2 reads FYNNEI. The CDR3 has 12 residues. Trimming at V came to 8 bases and at J to 7 bases, leaving 6 bases not matched to a gene. CDR3 in amino acids: CASGGERNTQYF. CDR3 DNA: TGTGCCAGCGGGGGGGAGAGGAATACGCAGTATTTT.

This clonotype was seen a few times. The V gene is TRBV11-1, the J gene TRBJ2-1, with 12 bases aligning to TRBD2. The ends lost 5 bases at V and 6 bases at J; junction bases unmatched: 8. The CDR3 covers 16 residues. Germline V gene lookup returns CDR1 SGHAT and CDR2 FQDESV (reference sequence). CDR3 coding DNA: TGTGCCAGCAGCCTCTCGACTAGCGGGAGAGCCAATGAGCAGTTCTTC. Translated, it gives CASSLSTSGRANEQFF. The full variable domain, with the rest looked up from reference TRBV11-1 and TRBJ2-1, is EAEVAQSPRYKITEKSQAVAFWCDPISGHATLYWYRQILGQGPELLVQFQDESVVDDSQLPKDRFSAERLKGVDSTLKIQPAELGDSAMYLCASSLSTSGRANEQFFGPGTRLTVL.

There are many counts of this clonotype. V gene TRBV6-6 combines with J gene TRBJ1-1; D is ambiguous. The CDR3 consists of 14 residues. Germline loops: CDR1 MNHNY, CDR2 SVGAGI (reference sequence). Deletions cut 6 bases from V and 1 base from J, with 12 bases between. In nucleotides, the CDR3 is TGTGCCAGCAGCAACTGGGCGGGGAACACTGAAGCTTTCTTT. It codes for CASSNWAGNTEAFF.

This clonotype was found many times. This chain connects TRBV24-1 to TRBJ2-1; 7 nucleotides agree with TRBD2. Germline V gene sequence: CDR1 KGHDR, CDR2 SFDVKD. The V and J ends lost 4 bases and 3 bases, in that order; junction bases with no gene match: 11. This CDR3 has 17 residues. CDR3 loop: CATSDPTSREDYNEQFF. Here the CDR3 DNA reads TGTGCCACCAGTGACCCTACCTCTCGGGAGGACTACAATGAGCAGTTCTTC.

This clonotype was seen many times. The chain has TRBV18 and TRBJ2-2, with D possibly being TRBD1 or TRBD2 (5 bases each). Germline CDR1 is KGHSH and CDR2 is LQKENI. The CDR3 runs to 14 residues. The germline V and J ends were trimmed by 6 bases and 1 base, with 9 bases remaining between them. The chain's CDR3 is CASSPGRNTGELFF. The CDR3 DNA sequence: TGTGCCAGCTCGCCGGGACGGAACACCGGGGAGCTGTTTTTT.